These T cell receptor beta chains were read from a single sample in a study of blood T cell repertoires in COVID-19. Some clones are missing from TCRdb's copy, which holds only in-frame ones; the method was immunoSEQ multiplex PCR. Among approximately 150,000 clones listed, around 87% were seen once. Sequenced sample: peripheral blood. Source of these receptors: a man older than 75 with acute or convalescent COVID-19. The CDR3 runs from the conserved cysteine through the conserved F or W. A D gene is named only where the DNA matches it firmly. Only part of the rows carry a size: once, few, many, or a class if the clone is expanded.

14	TRBJ2-4	.	TRBV19	few	CASSPAGSKNIQYF	TGTGCCAGTAGCCCGGCAGGGTCCAAAAACATTCAGTACTTC
16	TRBJ1-2	TRBD1	TRBV4-1	.	CASSQPGTGEGYGYTF	TGCGCCAGCAGCCAGCCAGGGACAGGGGAGGGCTATGGCTACACCTTC
13	TRBJ1-5	TRBD1	TRBV2	.	CASKDRVYQPQHF	TGTGCCAGCAAGGACAGGGTTTACCAGCCCCAGCATTTT
13	TRBJ1-5	.	TRBV5-1	.	CASSIEGGQPQHF	TGCGCCAGCAGCATAGAAGGAGGGCAGCCCCAGCATTTT
15	TRBJ1-4	.	TRBV5-1	.	CASSLYSGTNEKLFF	TGCGCCAGCAGCTTGTATTCGGGGACTAATGAAAAACTGTTTTTT
17	TRBJ2-7	.	TRBV27	.	CASSPASGAGLVYEQYF	TGTGCCAGCAGTCCGGCCTCAGGAGCGGGTCTTGTATACGAGCAGTACTTC
14	TRBJ2-7	.	TRBV19	.	CASTSGVISGEQYF	TGTGCCAGTACCTCCGGCGTCATATCGGGCGAGCAGTACTTC
11	TRBJ1-1	.	TRBV5-1	.	CASRLATEAFF	TGCGCCAGCAGGCTTGCGACTGAAGCTTTCTTT
14	TRBJ2-5	.	TRBV3-1/TRBV3-2	.	CASSQEGGSKTQYF	TGTGCCAGCAGCCAAGAAGGCGGGTCGAAGACCCAGTACTTC
15	TRBJ1-1	.	TRBV3-1/TRBV3-2	.	CASSPPHGFNTEAFF	TGTGCCAGCAGCCCTCCTCACGGGTTCAACACTGAAGCTTTCTTT
19	TRBJ2-3	TRBD2	TRBV27	.	CASSSFPPGGGTRTDTQYF	TGTGCCAGCAGTTCCTTCCCCCCGGGGGGCGGGACTAGGACAGATACGCAGTATTTT
17	TRBJ1-1	.	TRBV29-1	.	CSALGGGAELGNTEAFF	TGCAGCGCCTTAGGAGGAGGGGCAGAATTAGGGAACACTGAAGCTTTCTTT
16	TRBJ1-4	.	TRBV15	.	CATSSRRSATNEKLFF	TGTGCCACCAGCTCCCGAAGATCGGCAACTAATGAAAAACTGTTTTTT
15	TRBJ1-4	.	TRBV5-1	.	CASSLDGFTNEKLFF	TGCGCCAGCAGCTTGGACGGGTTTACGAATGAAAAACTGTTTTTT
18	TRBJ2-3	.	TRBV6-1	.	CASSEDPARHPSTDTQYF	TGTGCCAGCAGTGAAGACCCCGCCAGACACCCTAGCACAGATACGCAGTATTTT
16	TRBJ1-1	TRBD1	TRBV3-1/TRBV3-2	.	CASRPGGASATIQAFF	TGTGCCAGCAGGCCAGGGGGCGCGTCAGCCACCATTCAGGCTTTCTTT
17	TRBJ2-1	TRBD2	TRBV5-4	.	CASSLFSGGASYNEQFF	TGTGCCAGCAGCTTGTTCAGCGGGGGGGCCTCCTACAATGAGCAGTTCTTC
13	TRBJ2-4	.	TRBV27	.	CASSLSGASIQYF	TGTGCCAGCAGTTTATCAGGGGCCAGCATTCAGTACTTC
11	TRBJ1-2	.	TRBV29-1	.	CSVRGSDGYTF	TGCAGCGTCAGGGGATCTGATGGCTACACCTTC
18	TRBJ2-7	TRBD2	TRBV13	.	CASSLSRGGRDALYEQYF	TGTGCCAGCAGCTTATCCCGCGGGGGGCGGGACGCCCTTTACGAGCAGTACTTC
16	TRBJ1-3	.	TRBV6-1	.	CASSDRQPHSGNTIYF	TGTGCCAGCAGTGACAGGCAGCCCCACTCTGGAAACACCATATATTTT
15	TRBJ1-4	.	TRBV4-2	.	CASSPRQVANEKLFF	TGTGCCAGCAGCCCGCGACAGGTAGCTAATGAAAAACTGTTTTTT
15	TRBJ2-7	.	TRBV3-1/TRBV3-2	.	CASSQDQGVFYEQYF	TGTGCCAGCAGCCAAGACCAGGGTGTTTTCTACGAGCAGTACTTC
14	TRBJ1-1	.	TRBV7-2	.	CASSKDSVNTEAFF	TGTGCCAGCAGCAAGGACAGCGTGAACACTGAAGCTTTCTTT
14	TRBJ1-6	.	TRBV6-5	.	CASRAGWNNSPLHF	TGTGCCAGCAGAGCAGGGTGGAATAATTCACCCCTCCACTTT
13	TRBJ1-1	.	TRBV5-1	.	CASSFRENTEAFF	TGCGCCAGCAGCTTCCGGGAGAACACTGAAGCTTTCTTT
17	TRBJ2-1	.	TRBV28	few	CASSPFLGGWNYNEQFF	TGTGCCAGCAGTCCTTTCCTCGGGGGATGGAACTACAATGAGCAGTTCTTC
15	TRBJ2-7	TRBD2	TRBV6-5	.	CASSPTSGGQYEQYF	TGTGCCAGCAGTCCCACTAGCGGGGGCCAGTACGAGCAGTACTTC
13	TRBJ2-2	.	TRBV6-4	.	CASSSQGTGELFF	TGTGCCAGCAGTTCCCAGGGCACCGGGGAGCTGTTTTTT
13	TRBJ2-1	.	TRBV5-1	.	CASSSDTGNEQFF	TGCGCCAGCAGCTCGGACACGGGCAATGAGCAGTTCTTC
12	TRBJ2-7	.	TRBV6-5	.	CASSPAGYEQYF	TGTGCCAGCAGCCCCGCCGGCTACGAGCAGTACTTC
15	TRBJ1-5	TRBD1	TRBV7-8	.	CASSFVGGANQPQHF	TGTGCCAGCAGCTTTGTAGGGGGCGCAAACCAGCCCCAGCATTTT
15	TRBJ1-4	.	TRBV27	.	CASSLYLGANEKLFF	TGTGCCAGCAGTTTATATCTAGGGGCGAATGAAAAACTGTTTTTT
17	TRBJ1-6	.	TRBV7-8	.	CASSPLSPQGSNSPLHF	TGTGCCAGCAGCCCTCTTAGCCCCCAGGGGTCTAATTCACCCCTCCACTTT
16	TRBJ1-3	.	TRBV11-2	.	CASSDSLGASGNTIYF	TGTGCCAGCAGCGATTCTTTGGGGGCATCGGGAAACACCATATATTTT
16	TRBJ2-5	TRBD2	TRBV30	.	CAWGTSGGILAETQYF	TGTGCCTGGGGGACTAGCGGGGGGATTCTAGCGGAGACCCAGTACTTC
14	TRBJ2-5	TRBD1	TRBV18	.	CASSMQGAEETQYF	TGTGCCAGCTCAATGCAGGGGGCTGAAGAGACCCAGTACTTC
13	TRBJ1-4	TRBD1	TRBV6-5	.	CASRDRVDEKLFF	TGTGCCAGCAGGGACAGGGTGGATGAAAAACTGTTTTTT
12	TRBJ1-2	.	TRBV6-5	few	CASSPRDYGYTF	TGTGCCAGCAGTCCACGGGACTATGGCTACACCTTC